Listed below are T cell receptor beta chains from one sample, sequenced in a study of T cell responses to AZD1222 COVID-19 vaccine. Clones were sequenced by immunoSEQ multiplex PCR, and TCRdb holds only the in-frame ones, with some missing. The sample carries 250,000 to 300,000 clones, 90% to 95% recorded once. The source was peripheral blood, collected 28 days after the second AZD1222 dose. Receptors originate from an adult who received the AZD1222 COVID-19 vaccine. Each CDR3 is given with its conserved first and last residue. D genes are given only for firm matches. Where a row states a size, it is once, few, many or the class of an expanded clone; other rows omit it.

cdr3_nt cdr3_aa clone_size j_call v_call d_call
TGTGCCAGCAGCTTGAGCTTCGGGGAGCTGTTTTTT CASSLSFGELFF NA TRBJ2-2 TRBV5-6 NA
TGTGCCAGCACCATAAAGCCGGGATCTGAGCAGTTCTTC CASTIKPGSEQFF NA TRBJ2-1 TRBV27 NA
TGTGCCACCCGCGACCGGGACGGGCCTAACAATGAGCAGTTCTTC CATRDRDGPNNEQFF NA TRBJ2-1 TRBV24-1 NA
TGTGCCAGCAGCGTCCCGGACAGGGTGGGCACTGAAGCTTTCTTT CASSVPDRVGTEAFF NA TRBJ1-1 TRBV7-9 TRBD1
TGTGCCAGTAGTATAGACCGGGAAGGGGTCTTTAATGAAAAACTGTTTTTT CASSIDREGVFNEKLFF NA TRBJ1-4 TRBV19 NA
TGTGCCAGCAGCTTATCTACGACTAGCGGGTACAATGAGCAGTTCTTC CASSLSTTSGYNEQFF NA TRBJ2-1 TRBV7-6 TRBD2
TGTGCCAGCAGCTCCCTGGCAGGGACTAATGAAAAACTGTTTTTT CASSSLAGTNEKLFF NA TRBJ1-4 TRBV28 NA
TGTGCCAGTAGTATAGGAGTCAGACTAGCGGGAACCGGGGAGCTGTTTTTT CASSIGVRLAGTGELFF NA TRBJ2-2 TRBV19 TRBD2
TGTGCCAGCAGGGTGAATTCACCCCTCCACTTT CASRVNSPLHF NA TRBJ1-6 TRBV6-5 NA
TGTGCCACCAGCAGAGGGGTGAGGGGCACAGATACGCAGTATTTT CATSRGVRGTDTQYF NA TRBJ2-3 TRBV15 NA
TGTGCCAGCAGTGAGGGTCTGACAGGGGTGAGGCTCCACTTT CASSEGLTGVRLHF NA TRBJ1-6 TRBV25-1 TRBD1
TGTGCCAGCTCACCTTTAGACTCGGGACTAGGGCATGATGAGCAGTTCTTC CASSPLDSGLGHDEQFF few TRBJ2-1 TRBV18 TRBD2
TGTGCCAGCTCACTACGCCGTCAGGGGGACCCGACCTACGAGCAGTACTTC CASSLRRQGDPTYEQYF NA TRBJ2-7 TRBV18 TRBD1
TGTGCCAGCAGTTTCCAGGGTAGCTACGAGCAGTACTTC CASSFQGSYEQYF NA TRBJ2-7 TRBV27 NA
TGTGCCAGCAGGAGAGGGACAGGGAACACCGGGGAGCTGTTTTTT CASRRGTGNTGELFF NA TRBJ2-2 TRBV28 TRBD1
TGTGCCAGCACCCACCCCCAAGCGGGAAGTTACAATGAGCAGTTCTTC CASTHPQAGSYNEQFF NA TRBJ2-1 TRBV7-9 TRBD2
TGTGCCAGCGGGGATTGGGACACCTTGAACACTGAAGCTTTCTTT CASGDWDTLNTEAFF NA TRBJ1-1 TRBV2 NA
TGTGCCAGTATGGAAGGCAATCAGCCCCAGCATTTT CASMEGNQPQHF once TRBJ1-5 TRBV19 NA
TGTGCCAGCAGGACCCGGGGCACTGAAGCTTTCTTT CASRTRGTEAFF NA TRBJ1-1 TRBV27 NA
TGTGCCAGCAGCTTAGGTGGCGGGACTGAAGCTTTCTTT CASSLGGGTEAFF NA TRBJ1-1 TRBV7-2 NA
TGTGCCAGCAGCTCCTCAATTGGTAATGAAAAACTGTTTTTT CASSSSIGNEKLFF NA TRBJ1-4 TRBV7-9 NA
TGTGCCTGGAGTGCGGGCCTCTCTGGAAACACCATATATTTT CAWSAGLSGNTIYF NA TRBJ1-3 TRBV30 NA
TGTGCCAGCAGCTTCGGGACCATCCGCTCTGGAAACACCATATATTTT CASSFGTIRSGNTIYF NA TRBJ1-3 TRBV21-1 NA
TGTGCCTGGAGTGTCAAGGGGGGAGGTCAGCCCCAGCATTTT CAWSVKGGGQPQHF NA TRBJ1-5 TRBV30 NA
TGCGCCAGCAGCCCCGGGAAATACTATGGCTACACCTTC CASSPGKYYGYTF NA TRBJ1-2 TRBV4-3 NA
TGTGCCAGCAGCTTGGGGGACTCTTGGGATAATGAAAAACTGTTTTTT CASSLGDSWDNEKLFF NA TRBJ1-4 TRBV7-8 NA
TGTGCCAGCAGCTACTCGCGGGTCACTCAAAGGACAGATACGCAGTATTTT CASSYSRVTQRTDTQYF NA TRBJ2-3 TRBV3-1/TRBV3-2 NA
TGTGCCAGCACCTTGGACCTAGCGGGAGTAAGCGAGCAGTACTTC CASTLDLAGVSEQYF NA TRBJ2-7 TRBV28 TRBD2
TGCGCCAGCAGTGAAAAGCGGGCGGTTTACGAGCAGTACTTC CASSEKRAVYEQYF NA TRBJ2-7 TRBV10-2 NA
TGTGCCAGAAGCTTGAATTCGACGACAACGGATAGCAATCAGCCCCAGCATTTT CARSLNSTTTDSNQPQHF once TRBJ1-5 TRBV5-3 NA
TGCAGTGCTAGTGGCGGGGGCAATCAGCCCCAGCATTTT CSASGGGNQPQHF NA TRBJ1-5 TRBV20-1 NA
TGTGCCAGCAGCCTAGGTGGAATGGCCTACGAGCAGTACTTC CASSLGGMAYEQYF few TRBJ2-7 TRBV7-2 NA
TGTGCCAGCAGTCCTCCCGGGACCCCTTTGGACATTCAGTACTTC CASSPPGTPLDIQYF once TRBJ2-4 TRBV7-9 NA
TGCGCCAGCAGTGAGAGGACGGGGAACACCATATATTTT CASSERTGNTIYF NA TRBJ1-3 TRBV10-1 NA
TGTGCCAGCAGGTCCGGGACGGCGAACACTGAAGCTTTCTTT CASRSGTANTEAFF NA TRBJ1-1 TRBV7-9 NA
TGTGCCAGCAATACCGACAGGGGCTCCTACAATGAGCAGTTCTTC CASNTDRGSYNEQFF NA TRBJ2-1 TRBV2 TRBD1
TGTGCCAGCAGCTTAGAGGGCGGCCCCAGCTCTGGAAACACCATATATTTT CASSLEGGPSSGNTIYF NA TRBJ1-3 TRBV7-9 NA
TGTGCCAGCAGTTACTCTGGTAATAGCAATCAGCCCCAGCATTTT CASSYSGNSNQPQHF NA TRBJ1-5 TRBV6-5 NA
TGTGCCAGCAGCCTGGGACTAGCGGGAGTCAATGAGCAGTTCTTC CASSLGLAGVNEQFF NA TRBJ2-1 TRBV5-6 TRBD2
TGTGCCAGCAGTCCCCCGGGATCCCAAGAGACCCAGTACTTC CASSPPGSQETQYF NA TRBJ2-5 TRBV28 NA
TGCGCCAGCAGCTTAAGCGGGCCCTCCTACGAGCAGTACTTC CASSLSGPSYEQYF NA TRBJ2-7 TRBV5-1 NA
TGTGCCAGCAGTGAAGCGCTTGGGGGGCCCGCCACGGATACGCAGTATTTT CASSEALGGPATDTQYF NA TRBJ2-3 TRBV2 NA
TGTGCCAGCAGCGTGGAGGGGGCTCGGACCGGGGAGCTGTTTTTT CASSVEGARTGELFF NA TRBJ2-2 TRBV9 NA
TGTGCCAGCAGCCAATCCCCCTACGAGCAGTACTTC CASSQSPYEQYF NA TRBJ2-7 TRBV14 NA
TGTGCCAGCAGCCGCCACAGGGTCGCCTACAATGAGCAGTTCTTC CASSRHRVAYNEQFF NA TRBJ2-1 TRBV3-1/TRBV3-2 NA
TGTGCCAGCAGCTCCAGCTCGGGACAGGGGACTGGCTACACCTTC CASSSSSGQGTGYTF NA TRBJ1-2 TRBV4-2 TRBD1